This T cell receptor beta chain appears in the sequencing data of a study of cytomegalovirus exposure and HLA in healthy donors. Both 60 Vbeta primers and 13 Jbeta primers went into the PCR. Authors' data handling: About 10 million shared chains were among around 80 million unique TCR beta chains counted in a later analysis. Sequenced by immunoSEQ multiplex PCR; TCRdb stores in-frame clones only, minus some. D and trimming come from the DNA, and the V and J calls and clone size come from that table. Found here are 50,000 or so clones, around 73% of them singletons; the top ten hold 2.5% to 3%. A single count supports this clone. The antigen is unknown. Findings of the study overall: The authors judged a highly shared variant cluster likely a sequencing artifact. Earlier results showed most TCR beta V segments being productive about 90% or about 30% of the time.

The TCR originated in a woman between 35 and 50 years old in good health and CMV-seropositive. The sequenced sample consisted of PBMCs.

For the CDR3, the DNA is TGTGCCAGCAGTTACGGTATAGCCCACGGGGAGCTGTTTTTT. Translation: CASSYGIAHGELFF. The V call is TRBV6-5, the J call TRBJ2-2; D ambiguous. V lost 2 bases and J lost 7, with 11 bases in between. The CDR3 runs 14 residues. Germline CDR1 is MNHEY and CDR2 is SVGAGI.